These T cell receptor beta chains were read from a single sample in a study of T cell repertoires in cytomegalovirus infection. No cognate antigen is known for these TCRs. Each CDR3 protein is one row after TCRdb ran MiXCR on the reads. The data hold roughly 350,000 distinct CDR3 sequences, with roughly 36% observed a single time. Sequenced material: cultured PBMCs, taken from culture after CMV antigen stimulation. These TCRs come from a human donor in good health (CMV status not recorded). Some clones in this sample may be carry-over from other donors' samples. Each CDR3 is given with its conserved first and last residue. A D gene is named only where the DNA matches it firmly. Some rows mark clone size as missing; the rest say once, few, many or name a class of expanded clone.

J gene,V gene,D gene,clone size,CDR3 protein,CDR3 DNA
TRBJ2-3,TRBV24-1,TRBD2,-,CATSVGGSITDTQYF,TGTGCCACCAGTGTGGGCGGGAGTATAACAGATACGCAGTATTTT
TRBJ2-2,TRBV5-1,-,-,CASSYVPGTGELFF,TGCGCCAGCAGCTACGTACCGGGTACCGGGGAGCTGTTTTTT
TRBJ2-1,TRBV11-1,-,-,CASTADSTQFF,TGTGCCAGCACCGCGGACTCAACGCAGTTCTTC
TRBJ1-1,TRBV7-8,-,-,CASSYVGTQNTEAFF,TGTGCCAGCAGCTACGTTGGGACACAAAACACTGAAGCTTTCTTT
TRBJ2-7,TRBV28,-,-,CASSLRRIDYEQYF,TGTGCCAGCAGTCTACGGCGAATCGACTACGAGCAGTACTTC
TRBJ2-3,TRBV11-2,-,-,CASSRRMDASTDTQYF,TGTGCCAGCAGCCGTAGAATGGACGCTAGCACAGATACGCAGTATTTT
TRBJ1-4,TRBV7-2,-,many,CASSPSWHQNEKLFF,TGTGCCAGCAGCCCTAGTTGGCACCAGAATGAAAAACTGTTTTTT
TRBJ2-1,TRBV12-3/TRBV12-4,-,-,CASSLVPAEQFF,TGTGCCAGCAGTTTAGTGCCGGCTGAGCAGTTCTTC
TRBJ2-5,TRBV2,TRBD2,-,CASSDTSGQETQYF,TGTGCCAGCAGTGATACTAGCGGCCAAGAGACCCAGTACTTC
TRBJ2-4,TRBV28,TRBD2,-,CATNGGVRNIQYF,TGTGCCACCAATGGGGGGGTTAGAAACATTCAGTACTTC
TRBJ2-7,TRBV29-1,-,-,CSVYGTLKGSYEQYF,TGCAGCGTATACGGGACGCTTAAAGGCTCCTACGAGCAGTACTTC
TRBJ2-1,TRBV7-6,-,-,CASSTGQSGPYNEQFF,TGTGCCAGCAGCACGGGTCAAAGCGGCCCCTACAATGAGCAGTTCTTC
TRBJ2-1,TRBV19,TRBD1,few,CASRPSDRGKINEQFF,TGTGCCAGTAGACCATCGGACAGGGGGAAAATCAATGAGCAGTTCTTC
TRBJ2-7,TRBV20-1,-,-,CSAVDLNSYEQYF,TGCAGTGCTGTGGATCTGAACTCCTACGAGCAGTACTTC
TRBJ2-7,TRBV4-1,-,-,CASSLRDGTYEQYF,TGCGCCAGCAGCCTTCGGGACGGTACCTACGAGCAGTACTTC
TRBJ2-7,TRBV12-3/TRBV12-4,-,-,CASSFRVALIHEQYF,TGTGCCAGCAGTTTTCGCGTCGCTTTGATTCACGAGCAGTACTTC
TRBJ1-2,TRBV11-2,-,-,CASSLDQGPRGGYTF,TGTGCCAGCAGCTTAGATCAAGGGCCTAGGGGTGGCTACACCTTC
TRBJ2-3,TRBV6-6,-,-,CASSPSTGITDTQYF,TGTGCCAGCAGTCCTTCGACAGGAATCACAGATACGCAGTATTTT
TRBJ1-1,TRBV5-4,-,-,CASSLDPGSEAFF,TGTGCCAGCAGCTTGGATCCAGGGAGTGAAGCTTTCTTT
TRBJ1-2,TRBV6-6,TRBD1,-,CASSRQGFGGYTF,TGTGCCAGCAGCAGACAGGGGTTTGGGGGCTACACCTTC
TRBJ1-6,TRBV7-2,TRBD1,many,CASGRADRLNSPLHF,TGTGCCAGCGGCCGGGCGGACAGGCTAAATTCACCCCTCCACTTT
TRBJ2-1,TRBV20-1,-,-,CSAPLGRVREQFF,TGCAGTGCCCCCCTGGGCCGTGTACGAGAGCAGTTCTTC
TRBJ2-1,TRBV13,TRBD1,-,CASSLGDRAIIDEQFF,TGTGCCAGCAGCTTAGGGGACAGGGCTATAATAGATGAGCAGTTCTTC
TRBJ2-1,TRBV7-2,-,-,CASSPVAGNNEQFF,TGTGCCAGCAGCCCCGTGGCGGGGAACAATGAGCAGTTCTTC
TRBJ2-2,TRBV12-3/TRBV12-4,-,few,CASREGTGLTGELFF,TGTGCCAGCAGGGAGGGGACTGGCTTAACCGGGGAGCTGTTTTTT
TRBJ1-1,TRBV27,TRBD1,-,CASRGTGQRAFF,TGTGCCAGCAGGGGGACAGGGCAGCGAGCTTTCTTT
TRBJ2-5,TRBV12-3/TRBV12-4,-,few,CASTQVGDKQETQYF,TGTGCCAGCACCCAGGTGGGGGACAAACAAGAGACCCAGTACTTC
TRBJ2-2,TRBV27,-,-,CASSQGTLGGELLF,TGTGCCAGCAGTCAGGGGACACTCGGCGGGGAGCTGCTTTTT
TRBJ1-2,TRBV4-3,TRBD1,-,CASSQEGTGVVYGYTF,TGCGCCAGCAGCCAGGAAGGGACAGGAGTAGTCTATGGCTACACCTTC
TRBJ2-1,TRBV5-1,TRBD2,-,CASRDIAGGLGNEQFF,TGCGCCAGCAGAGATATAGCGGGAGGCCTGGGGAATGAGCAGTTCTTC
TRBJ1-2,TRBV7-2,-,many,CASSLYAGGDSYGYTF,TGTGCCAGCAGCTTATACGCGGGGGGTGATTCCTATGGCTACACCTTC
TRBJ2-3,TRBV6-5,-,-,CASRELGKTDTQYF,TGTGCCAGCAGAGAACTAGGAAAAACAGATACGCAGTATTTT
TRBJ1-2,TRBV11-1,-,few,CASSPTPDYGYTF,TGTGCCAGCAGCCCGACTCCCGACTATGGCTACACCTTC
TRBJ1-5,TRBV7-2,-,few,CASSTVGFGNQPQHF,TGTGCCAGCAGCACCGTGGGGTTCGGCAATCAGCCCCAGCATTTT
TRBJ2-7,TRBV7-2,TRBD2,few,CASSFRAGATYEQYF,TGTGCCAGCAGCTTTCGAGCGGGAGCAACCTACGAGCAGTACTTC
TRBJ2-5,TRBV12-3/TRBV12-4,-,few,CASSRARISEAQYF,TGTGCCAGCAGTCGAGCAAGGATCAGCGAGGCCCAGTACTTC
TRBJ2-1,TRBV7-9,TRBD2,few,CASSLGLANNEQFF,TGTGCCAGCAGCTTAGGACTAGCCAACAATGAGCAGTTCTTC
TRBJ2-3,TRBV7-6,TRBD1,many,CASSSGQASSTDTQYF,TGTGCCAGCAGCTCCGGACAGGCCTCTAGCACAGATACGCAGTATTTT
TRBJ2-7,TRBV14,-,few,CASSQVGTHYEQYF,TGTGCCAGCAGCCAGGTCGGGACACATTACGAGCAGTACTTC
TRBJ1-3,TRBV11-2,-,few,CASSLRGAGGNTIYF,TGTGCCAGCAGCTTACGGGGGGCAGGAGGAAACACCATATATTTT
TRBJ2-2,TRBV14,-,many,CASSQIWDKNTGELFF,TGTGCCAGCAGCCAAATCTGGGACAAGAACACCGGGGAGCTGTTTTTT
TRBJ2-2,TRBV7-2,TRBD2,many,CASSFAGTRDAGELFF,TGTGCCAGCAGTTTCGCCGGGACTAGGGACGCCGGGGAGCTGTTTTTT